Listed below are T cell receptor beta chains from one sample, sequenced in a study of breast tumors, draining lymph nodes, adjacent tissues. TCRdb independently ran MiXCR on the multiplex PCR reads; one entry per CDR3 protein. Among about 180,000 distinct CDR3 sequences, roughly a third were seen once, and the ten largest hold approximately 4.2%. Sample: axillary lymph node tissue. Every receptor here comes from a female donor with breast cancer. Some clones in this sample may be carry-over from other donors' samples. The conserved cysteine and the conserved F or W are not part of the CDR3 here. The D gene is left open where the match is weak.

TRBJ1-5	NA	TRBV19	ASRPTSMGVNQPQH
TRBJ2-7	NA	TRBV25-1	ASGEPSEQY
TRBJ2-2	TRBD1	TRBV12-3/TRBV12-4	ASSWQGAQLGELF
TRBJ2-7	NA	TRBV15	ATSREGAYEQY
TRBJ2-7	TRBD2	TRBV20-1	SARLAGSFNEQC
TRBJ2-7	NA	TRBV5-5	ASSLLTTTGRPYEQY
TRBJ2-1	TRBD2	TRBV19	ASSSSGRAGEQF
TRBJ1-4	NA	TRBV12-3/TRBV12-4	ASSGLYSNEKLF
TRBJ2-5	NA	TRBV7-8	ASSFSRSPYSDLQETQY
TRBJ2-5	NA	TRBV7-2	ASSSMGGRRGTQY
TRBJ2-7	NA	TRBV11-3	ASSHDRDEQY
TRBJ2-7	TRBD2	TRBV12-5	ASGLAVRAGVGFEQY
TRBJ1-5	NA	TRBV6-6	ASSQEPGGLKSNQPQH
TRBJ2-3	TRBD2	TRBV27	ASSLRAGVGTDTQY
TRBJ2-7	NA	TRBV6-5	ASSYSDTYEQY
TRBJ2-7	TRBD1	TRBV11-2	ASTPHEGTGELYEQY
TRBJ1-5	NA	TRBV6-6	ASSYSQGDQPQH